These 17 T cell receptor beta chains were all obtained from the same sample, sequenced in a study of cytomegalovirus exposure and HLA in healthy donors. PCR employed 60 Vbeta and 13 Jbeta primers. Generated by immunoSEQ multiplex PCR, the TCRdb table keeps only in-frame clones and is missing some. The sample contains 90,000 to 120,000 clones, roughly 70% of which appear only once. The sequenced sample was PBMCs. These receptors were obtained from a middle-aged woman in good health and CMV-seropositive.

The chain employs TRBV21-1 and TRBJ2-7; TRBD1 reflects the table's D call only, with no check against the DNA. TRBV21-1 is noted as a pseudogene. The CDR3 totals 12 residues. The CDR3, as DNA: TGTGCCAGCGTGGGCAGATCTACGAAGCAGTACTTC. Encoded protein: CASVGRSTKQYF.

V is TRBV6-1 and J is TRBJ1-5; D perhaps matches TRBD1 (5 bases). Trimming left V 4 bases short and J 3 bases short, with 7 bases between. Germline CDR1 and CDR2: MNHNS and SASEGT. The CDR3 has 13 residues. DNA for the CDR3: TGTGCCAGCAGTGTAGGGGACAATCAGCCCCAGCATTTT. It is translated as CASSVGDNQPQHF.

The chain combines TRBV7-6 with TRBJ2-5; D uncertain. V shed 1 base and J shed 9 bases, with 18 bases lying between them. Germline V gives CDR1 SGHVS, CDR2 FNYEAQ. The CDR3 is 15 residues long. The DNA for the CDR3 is TGTGCCAGCAGCTTAGTTTTCCAGGCGCCTCTGTCCCAGTACTTC. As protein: CASSLVFQAPLSQYF.

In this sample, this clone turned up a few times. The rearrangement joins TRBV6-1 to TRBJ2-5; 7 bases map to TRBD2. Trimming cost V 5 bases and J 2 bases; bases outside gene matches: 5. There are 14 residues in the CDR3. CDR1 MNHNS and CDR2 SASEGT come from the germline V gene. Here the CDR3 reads CASSLSLAQETQYF. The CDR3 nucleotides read TGTGCCAGCAGTCTTTCACTAGCGCAAGAGACCCAGTACTTC.

The CDR3 loop is CASSLVARGLEETQYF. The DNA of the CDR3 is TGTGCCAGCAGCTTGGTGGCCAGGGGGCTTGAGGAGACCCAGTACTTC. The V call is TRBV5-6, the J call TRBJ2-5, with TRBD1 matching 8 bases. The CDR3 has 16 residues. CDR1 is SGHDT and CDR2 is YYEEEE in the germline V gene. Losses at the gene ends were 0 bases for V and 5 bases for J; bases not matched to a gene: 9.

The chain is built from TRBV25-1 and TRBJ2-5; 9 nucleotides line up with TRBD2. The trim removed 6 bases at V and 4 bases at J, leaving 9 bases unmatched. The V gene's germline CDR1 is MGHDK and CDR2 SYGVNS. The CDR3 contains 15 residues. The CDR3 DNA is TGTGCCAGCAGACCTAGCGGGGTCACGGGAGAGACCCAGTACTTC. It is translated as CASRPSGVTGETQYF.

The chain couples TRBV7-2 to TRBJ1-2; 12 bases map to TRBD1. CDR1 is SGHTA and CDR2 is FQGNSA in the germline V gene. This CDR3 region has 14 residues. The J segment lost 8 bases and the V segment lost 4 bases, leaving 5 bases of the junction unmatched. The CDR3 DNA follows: TGTGCCAGCAGCTCGGGACAGGGGGCAGGCGGCTACACCTTC. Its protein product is CASSSGQGAGGYTF.

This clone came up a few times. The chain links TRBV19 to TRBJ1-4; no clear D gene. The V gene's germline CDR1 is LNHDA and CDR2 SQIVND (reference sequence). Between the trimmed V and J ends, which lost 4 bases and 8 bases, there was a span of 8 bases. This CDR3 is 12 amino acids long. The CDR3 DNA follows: TGTGCCAGTAGTAATCCACGGGAAAAACTGTTTTTT. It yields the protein CASSNPREKLFF. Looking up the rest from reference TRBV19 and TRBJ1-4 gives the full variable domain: DGGITQSPKYLFRKEGQNVTLSCEQNLNHDAMYWYRQDPGQGLRLIYYSQIVNDFQKGDIAEGYSVSREKKESFPLTVTSAQKNPTAFYLCASSNPREKLFFGSGTQLSVL.

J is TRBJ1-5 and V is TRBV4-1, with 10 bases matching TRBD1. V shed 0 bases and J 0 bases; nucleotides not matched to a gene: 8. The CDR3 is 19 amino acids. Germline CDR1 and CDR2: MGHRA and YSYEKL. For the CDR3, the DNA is TGCGCCAGCAGCCAAGATTTATCAGGACAGGGGGTTAGCAATCAGCCCCAGCATTTT. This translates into CASSQDLSGQGVSNQPQHF.

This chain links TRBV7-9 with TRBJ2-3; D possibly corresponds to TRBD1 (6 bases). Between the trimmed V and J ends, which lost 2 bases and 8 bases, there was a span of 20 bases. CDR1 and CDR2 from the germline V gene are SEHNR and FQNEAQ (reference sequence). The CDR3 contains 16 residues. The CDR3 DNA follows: TGTGCCAGCAGCTTATCGGGGTATTGGACAGTCAGTACGCAGTATTTT. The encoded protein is CASSLSGYWTVSTQYF.

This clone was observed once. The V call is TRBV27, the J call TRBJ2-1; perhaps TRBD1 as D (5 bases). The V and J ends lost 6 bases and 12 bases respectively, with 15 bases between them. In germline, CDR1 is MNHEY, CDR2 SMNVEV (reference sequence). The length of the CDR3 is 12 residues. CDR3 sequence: CASRQTAGMQFF. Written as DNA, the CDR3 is TGTGCCAGCAGGCAAACGGCAGGGATGCAGTTCTTC.

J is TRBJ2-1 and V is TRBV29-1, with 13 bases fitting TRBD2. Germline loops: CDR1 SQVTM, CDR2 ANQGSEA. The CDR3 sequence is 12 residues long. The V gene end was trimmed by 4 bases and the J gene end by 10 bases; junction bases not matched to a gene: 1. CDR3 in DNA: TGCAGCGTTGCGGGACTAGCGGGGGAGCAGTTCTTC. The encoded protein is CSVAGLAGEQFF.

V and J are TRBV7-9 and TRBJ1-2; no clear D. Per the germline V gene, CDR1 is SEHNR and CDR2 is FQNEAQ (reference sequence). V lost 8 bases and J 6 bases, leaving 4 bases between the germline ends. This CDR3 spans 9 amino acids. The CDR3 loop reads CASRDGYTF. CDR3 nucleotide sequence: TGTGCCAGCCGAGATGGCTACACCTTC.

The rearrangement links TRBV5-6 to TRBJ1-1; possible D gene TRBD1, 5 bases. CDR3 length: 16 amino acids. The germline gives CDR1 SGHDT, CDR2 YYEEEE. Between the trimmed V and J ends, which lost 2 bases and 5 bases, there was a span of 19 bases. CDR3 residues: CASSFPRTGGMTEAFF. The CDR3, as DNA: TGTGCCAGCAGCTTCCCTCGGACCGGGGGAATGACTGAAGCTTTCTTT.

CDR3 region: CAWSVLAAGETQYF. CDR3 nucleotide sequence: TGTGCCTGGAGTGTACTAGCGGCGGGAGAGACCCAGTACTTC. The chain joins TRBV30 to TRBJ2-5; 8 positions match TRBD2. The CDR3 extends over 14 amino acids. V was pared by 0 bases and J by 4 bases, with 4 bases of the junction left unmatched. The germline CDR1 and CDR2 sequences are GTSNPN and SVGIG (reference sequence).

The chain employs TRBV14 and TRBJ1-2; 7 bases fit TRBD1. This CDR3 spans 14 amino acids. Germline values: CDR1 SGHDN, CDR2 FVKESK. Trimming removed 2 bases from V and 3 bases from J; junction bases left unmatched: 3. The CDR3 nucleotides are TGTGCCAGCAGCCAAAACAGGGGTTACTATGGCTACACCTTC. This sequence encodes CASSQNRGYYGYTF.

CDR3 protein: CASSLVQSSYNEQFF. DNA for the CDR3: TGCGCCAGCAGCTTGGTACAGAGCTCCTACAATGAGCAGTTCTTC. The chain is built from TRBV5-1 and TRBJ2-1; the D is unclear. Germline CDR1 and CDR2: SGHRS and YFSETQ. Trimming stripped 0 bases from V and 0 bases from J, with 7 bases between. The CDR3 contains 15 residues.